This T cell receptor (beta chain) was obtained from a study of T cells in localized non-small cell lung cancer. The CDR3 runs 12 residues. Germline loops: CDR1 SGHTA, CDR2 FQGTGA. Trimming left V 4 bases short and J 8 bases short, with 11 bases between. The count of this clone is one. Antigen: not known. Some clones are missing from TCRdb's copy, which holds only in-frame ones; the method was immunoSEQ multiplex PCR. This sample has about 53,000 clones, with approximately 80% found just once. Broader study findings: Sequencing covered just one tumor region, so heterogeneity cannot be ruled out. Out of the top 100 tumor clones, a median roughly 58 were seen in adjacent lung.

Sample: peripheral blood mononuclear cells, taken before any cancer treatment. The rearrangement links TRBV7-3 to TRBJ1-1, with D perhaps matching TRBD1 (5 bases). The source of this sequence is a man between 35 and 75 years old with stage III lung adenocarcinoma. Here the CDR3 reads CASSSGGSEAFF. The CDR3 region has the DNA TGTGCCAGCAGCTCGGGGGGTTCGGAAGCTTTCTTT.